A single sample is the source of the 20 T cell receptor beta chains below, sequenced in a study of blood T cells in healthy people across ages. A sample-barcoded 5' primer and a J-beta primer mix were used in a second PCR of roughly 6 to 11 cycles. TCRdb ran MiXCR on the 5' RACE reads and lists one entry per CDR3 protein. In the table there are about 1.4 million distinct CDR3 sequences, roughly 64% of which are singletons. The sample consisted of blood. Receptor source: a man between 18 and 29 years old in good health.

The V gene is TRBV5-1, the J gene TRBJ2-5; 8 bases fit TRBD2. The CDR3 is 14 amino acids. V dropped 2 bases and J dropped 3; count of bases not matched to a gene: 3. Germline CDR1 reads SGHRS; CDR2 reads YFSETQ. The CDR3 DNA reads TGCGCCAGCAGCTTTAGCGGGACGGAAGAGACCCAGTACTTC. It encodes CASSFSGTEETQYF.

The gene calls are TRBV27 and TRBJ2-7; TRBD2 is a possible D gene (5 bases). V lost 6 bases to trimming and J lost 2 bases, with 14 bases between them. Germline V lookup: CDR1 MNHEY, CDR2 SMNVEV (reference sequence). The CDR3 runs to 14 residues. The CDR3 DNA reads as TGTGCCAGCAGCACGGGGAAAGGGACCTACGAGCAGTACTTC. It yields the protein CASSTGKGTYEQYF.

The table lists this clonotype with a count of one. The chain links TRBV7-8 to TRBJ2-5, with a possible D match to TRBD1 (5 bases). The CDR3 is 17 amino acids. The V and J ends lost 5 bases and 2 bases respectively, with 21 bases between them. Germline-derived CDR1 and CDR2 are SGHVS and FQNEAQ. The CDR3 spells CASSPPWGRGKQETQYF. Written as DNA, the CDR3 is TGTGCCAGCAGCCCCCCCTGGGGTAGGGGAAAGCAAGAGACCCAGTACTTC. Full variable domain (remainder filled in from reference TRBV7-8 and TRBJ2-5): GAGVSQSPRYKVAKRGQDVALRCDPISGHVSLFWYQQALGQGPEFLTYFQNEAQLDKSGLPSDRFFAERPEGSVSTLKIQRTQQEDSAVYLCASSPPWGRGKQETQYFGPGTRLLVL.

The rearrangement links TRBV20-1 to TRBJ2-7; 8 bases agree with TRBD1. The CDR3 has 13 residues. Unmatched junction bases numbered 3, after V lost 0 bases and J lost 5 bases. The germline gives CDR1 DFQATT, CDR2 SNEGSKA (reference sequence). Written as DNA, the CDR3 is TGCAGTGCTAGAGAGTACAGGGGGGACGAGCAGTACTTC. It translates to CSAREYRGDEQYF.

This chain joins TRBV25-1 and TRBJ2-7, with D perhaps being TRBD1 or TRBD2 (5 bases each). Looked up from germline, CDR1 is MGHDK and CDR2 is SYGVNS. The CDR3 has 15 amino acids. Trimming took off 3 bases at V and 0 bases at J, with 12 bases between the two ends. The CDR3, as DNA: TGTGCCAGCAGTGACGATCCCGGGACCTCCTACGAGCAGTACTTC. This encodes CASSDDPGTSYEQYF.

The V gene is TRBV4-2, the J gene TRBJ1-2, with D perhaps matching TRBD1 (5 bases). CDR1 is LGHNA, CDR2 YNFKEQ, per germline. CDR3 length: 15 residues. Trimming pared 3 bases from V and 5 bases from J, leaving 16 bases between. The CDR3 nucleotides read TGTGCCAGCAGCCATAGACAGAGCCTAGGGTATGGCTACACCTTC. The encoded protein is CASSHRQSLGYGYTF.

J is TRBJ1-2 and V is TRBV5-1; 8 bases fit TRBD1. The CDR3 extends over 14 amino acids. Trimming cost V 4 bases and J 2 bases; bases outside gene matches: 4. CDR1 and CDR2 from the germline V gene are SGHRS and YFSETQ. The CDR3, as DNA: TGCGCCAGCAGCACGACAGGGGCAAACTATGGCTACACCTTC. Its translation: CASSTTGANYGYTF.

This sequence joins TRBV11-2 and TRBJ2-5, with 8 bases identical to TRBD2. The CDR3 has 14 residues. Germline trimming cut 0 bases from V and 11 bases from J; bases unmatched to any gene: 8. From germline, CDR1 is SGHAT and CDR2 FQNNGV. The CDR3 DNA is TGTGCCAGCAGCTTAGATCGGGGGGGAAATGAGCAGTACTTC. Amino acids: CASSLDRGGNEQYF.

This rearrangement joins TRBV9 to TRBJ2-7; D possibly corresponds to TRBD1 (5 bases). With the DNA end fitting TRBJ2-5 better, the J assignment may be wrong. The germline gives CDR1 SGDLS, CDR2 YYNGEE. The CDR3 has 12 amino acids. In DNA, the CDR3 is TGTGCCAGCAGCGTAGACAGGGAGACCCAGTACTTC. This encodes CASSVDRETQYF.

The chain combines TRBV9 with TRBJ1-5, with D possibly TRBD1 on 5 matching bases. The V end lost 3 bases, the J end lost 4 bases, and 17 bases lay between the germline ends. Germline-derived CDR1 and CDR2 are SGDLS and YYNGEE. The CDR3 totals 16 residues. The CDR3 region has the DNA TGTGCCAGCAGCGCCTCAAACGGGGCACTTAATCAGCCCCAGCATTTT. It specifies CASSASNGALNQPQHF.

The chain combines TRBV4-1 with TRBJ1-2; maybe TRBD1 (5 bases). The CDR3 has 18 amino acids. Germline V CDR1 and CDR2: MGHRA, YSYEKL. Trimming pared 3 bases from V and 0 bases from J, leaving 20 bases between. CDR3 sequence (DNA): TGCGCCAGCAGCCACCTGAGGGGTCGGTCGGCCTCTAACTATGGCTACACCTTC. This encodes CASSHLRGRSASNYGYTF.

V is TRBV20-1 and J is TRBJ2-1; D not resolved. CDR3 length: 14 amino acids. Germline CDR1 is DFQATT and CDR2 is SNEGSKA (reference sequence). Trimming removed 5 bases from V and 0 bases from J, with 11 bases in between. CDR3 coding DNA: TGCAGTGCTCAACCCTCAAGCTCCTACAATGAGCAGTTCTTC. Its translation is CSAQPSSSYNEQFF.

The chain carries TRBV14 and TRBJ2-4; 13 bases agree with TRBD2. The J call may be mistaken, given a closer DNA end match to TRBJ2-7. Germline loops: CDR1 SGHDN, CDR2 FVKESK. The CDR3 length is 16 residues. The CDR3 DNA reads as TGTGCCAGCAGCCGCCCCGGGACTAGCGGGACATACGAGCAGTACTTC. It translates to CASSRPGTSGTYEQYF.

CDR3 sequence: CASSLWGGNQPQHF. The DNA of the CDR3 is TGTGCCAGCAGTTTATGGGGGGGCAATCAGCCCCAGCATTTT. The chain carries TRBV12-3 or TRBV12-4 and TRBJ1-5; D might be TRBD1 (5 bases). Trimming left V 2 bases short and J 2 bases short, with 7 bases between. There are 14 residues in the CDR3.

This clonotype is a singleton in its sample. The junction shows a germline mismatch at one end, possibly a read error. This chain links TRBV29-1 with TRBJ1-1; possibly TRBD1 for D (5 bases). CDR1 is SQVTM and CDR2 is ANQGSEA in the germline V gene. The CDR3 spans 14 residues. CDR3 sequence reads: CSVEVLGVNTEAFF. In nucleotides, the CDR3 is TGCAGCGTTGAAGTATTAGGGGTGAACACCGAAGCTTTCTTT.

The chain links TRBV2 to TRBJ2-1; 8 bases line up with TRBD2. V trimming: 6 bases; J trimming: 5 bases; junction bases outside the gene matches: 12. CDR3 size: 16 residues. CDR1 and CDR2 from the germline V gene are SNHLY and FYNNEI. CDR3 bases: TGTGCCAGCAGCGCTCCGGGACTAGTGAGCCACAATGAGCAGTTCTTC. Translated: CASSAPGLVSHNEQFF.

CDR3 coding DNA: TGTGCCACCAGCAGAGATCACGCCGGGACAGGGGCCTACGAGCAGTACTTC. This encodes CATSRDHAGTGAYEQYF. The chain is built from TRBV15 and TRBJ2-1, with 10 positions matching TRBD1. The end of the DNA fits TRBJ2-7 better, so the J call may be wrong. CDR1 is LNHNV and CDR2 is YYDKDF in the germline V gene (reference sequence). This CDR3 contains 17 residues.

This clonotype was recorded a few times. The chain has TRBV3-1 and TRBJ2-5, with D unresolved. The length of the CDR3 is 12 residues. V dropped 4 bases and J dropped 11 bases, with 14 bases sitting between them. The germline CDR1 and CDR2 sequences are LGHDT and YNNKEL (reference sequence). This CDR3 is CASSRQNTEQYF. The CDR3 nucleotides read TGTGCCAGCAGCCGCCAAAACACGGAGCAGTACTTC.

V gene TRBV25-1 combines with J gene TRBJ2-3, with a possible D match to TRBD2 (5 bases). The germline V gene encodes CDR1 MGHDK and CDR2 SYGVNS. Trimming pared 7 bases from V and 3 bases from J, leaving 14 bases between. This CDR3 comprises 14 residues. This CDR3 is CASTPRDRTDTQYF. Written as DNA, the CDR3 is TGTGCCAGCACCCCCCGGGATCGAACAGATACGCAGTATTTT.

J is TRBJ2-3 and V is TRBV7-9, with D perhaps TRBD2 (5 bases). Looked up from germline, CDR1 is SEHNR and CDR2 is FQNEAQ (reference sequence). This CDR3 comprises 16 residues. Trimming pared 5 bases from V and 0 bases from J, leaving 15 bases between. CDR3 residues: CASSPMDSESTDTQYF. CDR3 DNA: TGTGCCAGCAGCCCCATGGACTCTGAAAGCACAGATACGCAGTATTTT.